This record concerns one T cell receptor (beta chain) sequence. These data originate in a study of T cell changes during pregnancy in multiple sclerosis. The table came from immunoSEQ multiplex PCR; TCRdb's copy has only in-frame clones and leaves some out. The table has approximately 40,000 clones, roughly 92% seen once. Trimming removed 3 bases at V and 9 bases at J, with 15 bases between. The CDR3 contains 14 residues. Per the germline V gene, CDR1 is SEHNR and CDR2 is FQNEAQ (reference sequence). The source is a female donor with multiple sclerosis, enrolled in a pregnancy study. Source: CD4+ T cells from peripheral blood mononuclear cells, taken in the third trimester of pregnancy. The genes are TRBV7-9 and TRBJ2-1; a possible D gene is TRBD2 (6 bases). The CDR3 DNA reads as TGTGCCAGCAGCTTGTCGGCCACTAGCCTTGAGCAGTTCTTC. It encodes CASSLSATSLEQFF.